The rows below give T cell receptor beta chains drawn from one sample of a study of a mutant IDH1 vaccine in newly diagnosed glioma. For these receptors, no antigen is known. Sequencing was performed with immunoSEQ multiplex PCR; in TCRdb, only in-frame clones are kept and a portion is missing. The sample records around 84,000 clones, roughly four fifths being singletons. This specimen was PBMCs, taken from a glioma patient whose treatment included an IDH1 peptide vaccine. The receptors stem from a man aged 35 to 55 with glioma. Both conserved end residues are part of each CDR3. D genes are given only for firm matches. Expanded clones are given a class, and other clones once, few, many or no size at all.

clone size,D gene,J gene,V gene,CDR3 protein,CDR3 DNA
NA,TRBD2,TRBJ2-7,TRBV10-1,CASSSSADREGLALFYEQYF,TGCGCCAGCAGTAGCTCGGCTGACAGGGAGGGACTAGCGCTTTTCTACGAGCAGTACTTC
few,NA,TRBJ1-4,TRBV5-4,CASSQEAVTGRKEKLFF,TGTGCCAGCAGCCAAGAGGCGGTAACAGGGAGGAAAGAAAAACTGTTTTTT
NA,NA,TRBJ2-5,TRBV25-1,CASSASGTGAGTQYF,TGTGCCAGCAGTGCCTCCGGGACCGGGGCGGGGACCCAGTACTTC
NA,NA,TRBJ2-7,TRBV27,CASSRQVENGEQYF,TGTGCCAGCAGCAGGCAGGTGGAAAATGGGGAGCAGTACTTC
NA,TRBD2,TRBJ2-3,TRBV6-5,CASSQQGLAAQYF,TGTGCCAGCAGTCAACAAGGACTAGCGGCGCAGTATTTT
NA,NA,TRBJ2-7,TRBV21-1,CASSTKGRQGVTYEQYF,TGTGCCAGCAGCACAAAAGGACGACAGGGTGTGACCTACGAGCAGTACTTC
few,NA,TRBJ1-4,TRBV7-2,CASTQRPGGGEKLFF,TGTGCCAGCACCCAACGGCCCGGGGGCGGGGAAAAACTGTTTTTT
few,NA,TRBJ1-1,TRBV5-1,CASSLEGMMTEAFF,TGCGCCAGCAGCTTGGAGGGGATGATGACTGAAGCTTTCTTT
many,NA,TRBJ1-1,TRBV10-3,CAISAGRNTEAFF,TGTGCCATCAGTGCGGGGCGGAACACTGAAGCTTTCTTT
NA,TRBD2,TRBJ2-3,TRBV18,CASSPLAGGTDTQYF,TGTGCCAGTTCACCACTAGCGGGAGGCACAGATACGCAGTATTTT
NA,TRBD2,TRBJ2-7,TRBV29-1,CSGGTSVYEQYF,TGCAGCGGCGGCACTAGCGTCTACGAGCAGTACTTC
medium-sized,NA,TRBJ2-1,TRBV4-3,CASSRAQGEQFF,TGCGCCAGCAGCCGAGCTCAGGGTGAGCAGTTCTTC
NA,NA,TRBJ1-2,TRBV28,CASSLGHGYTF,TGTGCCAGCAGTTTAGGGCATGGCTACACCTTC
NA,NA,TRBJ1-2,TRBV6-6,CASSVPGTSGYGYTF,TGTGCCAGCAGCGTGCCGGGGACATCAGGCTATGGCTACACCTTC
few,NA,TRBJ2-7,TRBV11-2,CASSEGTAGEQYF,TGTGCCAGCAGCGAGGGGACAGCGGGAGAGCAGTACTTC
few,TRBD1,TRBJ2-7,TRBV4-2,CASSQDRTGSFGEQYF,TGTGCCAGCAGCCAAGACCGGACAGGGAGTTTCGGCGAGCAGTACTTC
NA,TRBD2,TRBJ2-5,TRBV7-2,CASSFQLAGEETQYF,TGTGCCAGCAGCTTTCAACTAGCGGGAGAAGAGACCCAGTACTTC